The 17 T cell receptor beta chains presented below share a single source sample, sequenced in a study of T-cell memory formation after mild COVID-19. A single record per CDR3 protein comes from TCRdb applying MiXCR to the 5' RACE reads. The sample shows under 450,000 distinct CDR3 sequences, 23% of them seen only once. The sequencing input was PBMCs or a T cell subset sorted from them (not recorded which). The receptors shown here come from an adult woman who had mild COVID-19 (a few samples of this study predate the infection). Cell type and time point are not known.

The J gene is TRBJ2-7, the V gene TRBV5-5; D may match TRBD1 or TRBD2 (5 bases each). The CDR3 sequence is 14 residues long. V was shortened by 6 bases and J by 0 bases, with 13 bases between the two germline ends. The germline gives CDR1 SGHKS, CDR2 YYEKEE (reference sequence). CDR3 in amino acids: CASIAGDSSYEQYF. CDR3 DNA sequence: TGTGCCAGCATTGCGGGTGACAGCTCCTACGAGCAGTACTTC. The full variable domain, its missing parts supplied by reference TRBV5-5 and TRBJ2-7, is DAGVTQSPTHLIKTRGQQVTLRCSPISGHKSVSWYQQVLGQGPQFIFQYYEKEERGRGNFPDRFSARQFPNYSSELNVNALLLGDSALYLCASIAGDSSYEQYFGPGTRLTVT.

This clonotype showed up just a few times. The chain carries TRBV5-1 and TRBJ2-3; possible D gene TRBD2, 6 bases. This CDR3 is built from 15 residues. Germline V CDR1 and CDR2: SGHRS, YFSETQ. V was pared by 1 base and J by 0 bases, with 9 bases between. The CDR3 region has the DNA TGCGCCAGCAGCTTGAACGGGGGTAGCACAGATACGCAGTATTTT. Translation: CASSLNGGSTDTQYF.

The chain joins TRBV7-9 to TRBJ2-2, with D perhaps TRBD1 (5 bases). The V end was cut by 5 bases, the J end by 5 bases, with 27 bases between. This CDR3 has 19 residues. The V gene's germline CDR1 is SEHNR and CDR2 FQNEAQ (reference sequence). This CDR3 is CASSPRPRHSAAGTGELFF. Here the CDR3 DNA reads TGTGCCAGCAGCCCAAGGCCTAGACACTCGGCGGCAGGGACCGGGGAGCTGTTTTTT.

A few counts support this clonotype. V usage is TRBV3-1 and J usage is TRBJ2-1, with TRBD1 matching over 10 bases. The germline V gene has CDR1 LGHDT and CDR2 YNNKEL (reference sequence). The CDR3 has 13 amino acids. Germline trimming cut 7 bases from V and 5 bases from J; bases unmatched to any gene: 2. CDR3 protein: CASMTGGNNEQFF. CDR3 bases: TGTGCCAGCATGACAGGGGGCAACAATGAGCAGTTCTTC.

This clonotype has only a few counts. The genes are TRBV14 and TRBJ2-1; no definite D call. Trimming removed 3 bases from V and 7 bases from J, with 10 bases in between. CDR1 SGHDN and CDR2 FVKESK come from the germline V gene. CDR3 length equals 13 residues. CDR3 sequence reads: CASSHWKLNEQFF. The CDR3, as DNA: TGTGCCAGCAGCCACTGGAAGCTGAATGAGCAGTTCTTC.

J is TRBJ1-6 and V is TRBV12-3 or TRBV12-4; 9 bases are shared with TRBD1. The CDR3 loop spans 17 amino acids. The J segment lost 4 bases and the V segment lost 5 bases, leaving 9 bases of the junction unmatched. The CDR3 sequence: CASSLRTGARYNSPLHF. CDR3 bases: TGTGCCAGCAGTCTCCGGACAGGGGCTAGATATAATTCACCCCTCCACTTT.

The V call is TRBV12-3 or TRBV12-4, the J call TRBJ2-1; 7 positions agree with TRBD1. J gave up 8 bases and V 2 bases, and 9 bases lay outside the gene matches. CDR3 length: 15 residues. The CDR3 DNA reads TGTGCCAGCAGTTTAAGACAGGGCGGTGGGGATGAGCAGTTCTTC. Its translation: CASSLRQGGGDEQFF.

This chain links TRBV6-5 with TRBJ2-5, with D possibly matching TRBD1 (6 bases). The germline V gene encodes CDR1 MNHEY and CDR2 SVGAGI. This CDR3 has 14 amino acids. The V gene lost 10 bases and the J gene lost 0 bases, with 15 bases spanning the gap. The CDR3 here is CATRMTGDQETQYF. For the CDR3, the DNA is TGTGCCACAAGAATGACAGGAGACCAAGAGACCCAGTACTTC.

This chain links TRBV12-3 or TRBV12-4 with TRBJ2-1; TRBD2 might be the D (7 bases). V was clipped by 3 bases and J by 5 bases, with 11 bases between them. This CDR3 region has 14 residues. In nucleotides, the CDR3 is TGTGCCAGCAGTTTTACGGGGGGCAACAATGAGCAGTTCTTC. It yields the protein CASSFTGGNNEQFF.

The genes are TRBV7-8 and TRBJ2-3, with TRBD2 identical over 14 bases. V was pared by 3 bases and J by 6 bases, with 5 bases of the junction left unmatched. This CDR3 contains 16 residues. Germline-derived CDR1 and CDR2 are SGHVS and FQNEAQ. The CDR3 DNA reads TGTGCCAGCAGCTTGACTAGCGGGGGGGCTGTTGATACGCAGTATTTT. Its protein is CASSLTSGGAVDTQYF.

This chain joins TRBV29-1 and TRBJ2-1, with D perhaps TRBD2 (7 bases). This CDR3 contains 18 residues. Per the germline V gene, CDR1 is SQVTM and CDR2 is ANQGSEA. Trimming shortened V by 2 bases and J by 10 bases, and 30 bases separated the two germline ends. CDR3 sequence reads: CSVEREVGKAGTWEEQFF. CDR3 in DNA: TGCAGCGTTGAACGAGAGGTGGGAAAAGCGGGGACATGGGAGGAGCAGTTCTTC.

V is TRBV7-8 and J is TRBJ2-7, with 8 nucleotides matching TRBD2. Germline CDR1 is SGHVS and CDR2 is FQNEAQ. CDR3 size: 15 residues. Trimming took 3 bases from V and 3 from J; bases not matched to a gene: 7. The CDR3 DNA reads TGTGCCAGCAGCTTCCGGCTAGCGGGCAACTACGAGCAGTACTTC. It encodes CASSFRLAGNYEQYF.

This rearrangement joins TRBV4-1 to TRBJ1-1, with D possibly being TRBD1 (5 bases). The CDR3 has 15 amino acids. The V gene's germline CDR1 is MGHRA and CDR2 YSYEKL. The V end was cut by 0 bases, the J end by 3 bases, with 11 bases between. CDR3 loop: CASSQESGGYTEAFF. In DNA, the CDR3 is TGCGCCAGCAGCCAAGAGTCGGGGGGGTACACTGAAGCTTTCTTT.

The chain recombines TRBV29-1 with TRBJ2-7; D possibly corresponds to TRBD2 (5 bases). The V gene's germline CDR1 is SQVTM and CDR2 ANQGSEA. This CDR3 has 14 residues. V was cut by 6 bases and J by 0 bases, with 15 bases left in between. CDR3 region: CSVRLRGSSYEQYF. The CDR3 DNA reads TGCAGCGTCCGACTTAGAGGGAGCTCCTACGAGCAGTACTTC.

DNA of the CDR3: TGTGCCAGGCTAGTTGGGGGACTGAACACTGAAGCTTTCTTT. This translates into CARLVGGLNTEAFF. The rearrangement links TRBV2 to TRBJ1-1; D possibly corresponds to TRBD1 (5 bases). CDR3 size: 14 residues. Trimming removed 9 bases at V and 0 bases at J, with 14 bases between. The germline V gene encodes CDR1 SNHLY and CDR2 FYNNEI. The full variable domain, its missing parts supplied by reference TRBV2 and TRBJ1-1, is EPEVTQTPSHQVTQMGQEVILRCVPISNHLYFYWYRQILGQKVEFLVSFYNNEISEKSEIFDDQFSVERPDGSNFTLKIRSTKLEDSAMYFCARLVGGLNTEAFFGQGTRLTVV.

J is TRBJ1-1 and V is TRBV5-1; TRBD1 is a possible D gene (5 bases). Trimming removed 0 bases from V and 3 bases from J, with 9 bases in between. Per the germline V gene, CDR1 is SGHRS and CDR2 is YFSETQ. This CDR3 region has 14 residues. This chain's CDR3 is CASSLVRADTEAFF. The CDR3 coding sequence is TGCGCCAGCAGCTTGGTCAGGGCGGACACTGAAGCTTTCTTT.

In DNA, the CDR3 is TGCGCCAGCAGCTTGGGACCTAAAGGGGTCTCCTACAATGAGCAGTTCTTC. This codes for CASSLGPKGVSYNEQFF. The chain links TRBV5-1 to TRBJ2-1; D might be TRBD1 (5 bases). The CDR3 loop spans 17 amino acids. CDR1 and CDR2 (germline): SGHRS, YFSETQ. Trimming removed 0 bases from V and 0 bases from J, with 13 bases in between.